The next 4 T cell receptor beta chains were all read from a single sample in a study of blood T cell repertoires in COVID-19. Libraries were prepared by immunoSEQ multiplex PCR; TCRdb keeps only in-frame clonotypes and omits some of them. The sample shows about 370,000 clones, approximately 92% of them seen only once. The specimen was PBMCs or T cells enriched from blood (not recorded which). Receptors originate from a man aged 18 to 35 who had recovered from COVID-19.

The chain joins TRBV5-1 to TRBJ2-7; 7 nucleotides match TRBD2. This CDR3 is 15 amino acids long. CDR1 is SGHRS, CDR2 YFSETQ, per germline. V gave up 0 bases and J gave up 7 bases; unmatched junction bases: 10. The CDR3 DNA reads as TGCGCCAGCAGCTTGGAACTAGCGCCGACTATAGAGCAGTACTTC. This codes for CASSLELAPTIEQYF.

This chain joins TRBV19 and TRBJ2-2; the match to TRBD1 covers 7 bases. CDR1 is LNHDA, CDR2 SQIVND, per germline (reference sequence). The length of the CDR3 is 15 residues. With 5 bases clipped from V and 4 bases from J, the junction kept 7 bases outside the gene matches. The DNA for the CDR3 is TGTGCCAGTAGTCTTCGGGGACAGCCCACCGGGGAGCTGTTTTTT. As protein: CASSLRGQPTGELFF.

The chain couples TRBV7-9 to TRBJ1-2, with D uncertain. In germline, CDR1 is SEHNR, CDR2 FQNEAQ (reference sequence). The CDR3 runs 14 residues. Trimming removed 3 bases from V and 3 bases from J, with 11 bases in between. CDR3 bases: TGTGCCAGCAGCTTGGGTCGGGATCACTATGGCTACACCTTC. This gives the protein CASSLGRDHYGYTF. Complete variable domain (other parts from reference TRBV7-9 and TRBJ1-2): DTGVSQNPRHKITKRGQNVTFRCDPISEHNRLYWYRQTLGQGPEFLTYFQNEAQLEKSRLLSDRFSAERPKGSFSTLEIQRTEQGDSAMYLCASSLGRDHYGYTFGSGTRLTVV.

Here the CDR3 DNA reads TGCGCCAGCAGCTTGATGGAAAAGGGGCAAACTGAAGCTTTCTTT. Its translation: CASSLMEKGQTEAFF. The chain is built from TRBV5-1 and TRBJ1-1; D may be TRBD1 (5 bases). This CDR3 has 15 amino acids. V lost 1 base and J 5 bases, leaving 15 bases between the germline ends. CDR1 is SGHRS, CDR2 YFSETQ, per germline.